This is a list of T cell receptor beta chains from one sample in a study of CD8+CD57+ T cells in acquired aplastic anemia. MiXCR, run by TCRdb on the reads, gives a single entry per CDR3 protein. The profile shows about 150,000 distinct CDR3 sequences, about 45% of them singletons. Sequencing was performed on sorted CD4+, CD8+, or CD8+CD57+ T cells (not recorded which) from PBMCs. These receptors were obtained from a human donor with aplastic anemia. Both conserved end residues are part of each CDR3. The order of the fields is J gene, V gene, D gene, clone size, CDR3 protein, CDR3 DNA. A D gene is named only where the DNA matches it firmly. Some rows have no size entry. The others give once, few or many, or a class for an expanded clone.

j_call: TRBJ2-1; v_call: TRBV12-3/TRBV12-4; d_call: TRBD2; clone_size: many; cdr3_aa: CASSSGTSGGGYNEQFF; cdr3_nt: TGTGCCAGCAGTTCTGGGACTAGCGGGGGTGGGTACAATGAGCAGTTCTTC
j_call: TRBJ2-7; v_call: TRBV24-1; d_call: TRBD1; clone_size: NA; cdr3_aa: CATSRTGEYEQYF; cdr3_nt: TGTGCCACCAGTAGGACAGGGGAATACGAGCAGTACTTC
j_call: TRBJ2-6; v_call: TRBV10-3; d_call: NA; clone_size: NA; cdr3_aa: CAISESGAGANVLTF; cdr3_nt: TGTGCCATCAGTGAGTCGGGAGCTGGGGCCAACGTCCTGACTTTC
j_call: TRBJ1-1; v_call: TRBV10-3; d_call: TRBD1; clone_size: NA; cdr3_aa: CAISGTGYPEGFF; cdr3_nt: TGTGCCATCAGTGGGACAGGGTATCCTGAAGGTTTCTTT
j_call: TRBJ1-5; v_call: TRBV19; d_call: NA; clone_size: NA; cdr3_aa: CASSPLEGTVNQPQHF; cdr3_nt: TGTGCCAGTAGCCCTTTAGAGGGGACGGTCAATCAGCCCCAGCATTTT
j_call: TRBJ1-5; v_call: TRBV19; d_call: TRBD1; clone_size: NA; cdr3_aa: CASDTGTGLNQPQHF; cdr3_nt: TGTGCCAGTGATACCGGGACAGGGCTCAATCAGCCCCAGCATTTT
j_call: TRBJ1-3; v_call: TRBV11-2; d_call: NA; clone_size: many; cdr3_aa: CASSQMAGRGNTIYF; cdr3_nt: TGTGCCAGCAGCCAAATGGCCGGGAGAGGAAACACCATATATTTT
j_call: TRBJ1-5; v_call: TRBV12-3/TRBV12-4; d_call: NA; clone_size: once; cdr3_aa: CASSATRYSNQPQHF; cdr3_nt: TGTGCCAGCAGTGCTACGAGGTATAGCAATCAGCCCCAGCATTTT
j_call: TRBJ2-7; v_call: TRBV19; d_call: TRBD1; clone_size: NA; cdr3_aa: CASSTTGTGSNEQYF; cdr3_nt: TGTGCCAGTAGTACCACCGGGACAGGGAGTAACGAGCAGTACTTC
j_call: TRBJ1-5; v_call: TRBV2; d_call: NA; clone_size: many; cdr3_aa: CASTLLQGNQPQHF; cdr3_nt: TGTGCCAGCACCCTGCTACAGGGCAATCAGCCCCAGCATTTT
j_call: TRBJ2-2; v_call: TRBV7-3; d_call: NA; clone_size: NA; cdr3_aa: CASSLTGEMNTGELFF; cdr3_nt: TGTGCCAGCAGCTTAACGGGGGAAATGAACACCGGGGAGCTGTTTTTT
j_call: TRBJ1-1; v_call: TRBV2; d_call: NA; clone_size: once; cdr3_aa: CASSPGTANTGAFF; cdr3_nt: TGTGCCAGCAGTCCCGGTACGGCTAACACTGGAGCTTTCTTT
j_call: TRBJ1-2; v_call: TRBV15; d_call: NA; clone_size: NA; cdr3_aa: CATSQRQLGGYTF; cdr3_nt: TGTGCCACCAGCCAGCGACAGCTGGGTGGCTACACCTTC
j_call: TRBJ2-5; v_call: TRBV12-3/TRBV12-4; d_call: TRBD1; clone_size: NA; cdr3_aa: CASSFVQGAQYF; cdr3_nt: TGTGCCAGCAGTTTCGTACAGGGGGCGCAGTACTTC
j_call: TRBJ1-5; v_call: TRBV11-2; d_call: NA; clone_size: many; cdr3_aa: CASSLDTVSGSNQPQHF; cdr3_nt: TGTGCCAGCAGCTTAGATACAGTTTCAGGTAGCAATCAGCCCCAGCATTTT
j_call: TRBJ2-7; v_call: TRBV20-1; d_call: NA; clone_size: NA; cdr3_aa: CSARDHIYEQYF; cdr3_nt: TGCAGTGCTAGAGATCACATCTACGAGCAGTACTTC
j_call: TRBJ2-5; v_call: TRBV20-1; d_call: TRBD2; clone_size: NA; cdr3_aa: CSAMEVAGGPQYF; cdr3_nt: TGCAGTGCTATGGAGGTAGCGGGGGGGCCCCAGTACTTC
j_call: TRBJ2-3; v_call: TRBV14; d_call: NA; clone_size: NA; cdr3_aa: CASSTRTDTQYF; cdr3_nt: TGTGCCAGCAGCACCCGGACAGATACGCAGTATTTT